This TCR beta chain stems from a study of T cell responses to AZD1222 COVID-19 vaccine. Study results and limitations: There were vaccine-associated CD4 TCRs across spike, dominant at 160-218 and 743-854. Unmutated variant regions are reportedly the target of nearly half of TCRs that are spike-specific. There were repertoire samples only from the period after the peak T cell response. In a largely white British group with more females than males, clonal diversity was possibly underestimated.

Some clones are missing from TCRdb's copy, which holds only in-frame ones; the method was immunoSEQ multiplex PCR. The sample holds 110,000 or so clones, around 89% seen once. This CDR3 contains 12 residues. V was pared by 8 bases and J by 4 bases, with 5 bases of the junction left unmatched. Note on this clone: Its specificity is not known.

The chain carries TRBV5-3 and TRBJ2-7; TRBD2 matches at 8 bases. TRBV5-3 is reported as an ORF; its role is uncertain. This receptor was taken from an adult who received the AZD1222 COVID-19 vaccine. The source was peripheral blood, collected 28 days after the second AZD1222 dose. CDR3 bases: TGTGCCAGGGAAGCGGGGGAGTACGAGCAGTACTTC. This encodes CAREAGEYEQYF.